This TCR beta chain was captured in a study of T cells in Graves' hyperthyroidism and ophthalmopathy. It was RNA transcripts that yielded the amplified TCR beta CDR3 regions. A first-round RT-PCR of the TCR CDR3 used the HTBI primer set. One entry per CDR3 protein results from TCRdb running MiXCR on the multiplex PCR reads. The sample carries around 570,000 distinct CDR3 sequences, just under 20% recorded once. After removal of 6 bases from V and 5 bases from J, the junction contained 9 bases not matched to a gene. The CDR3 consists of 16 residues. Germline assignment: CDR1 SEHNR and CDR2 FQNEAQ (reference sequence). Using less than 12 ml of fresh peripheral blood, PBMCs were prepared. Note on this clonotype: Its cognate antigen is unknown.

General study points: Ophthalmopathy stood apart from stable hyperthyroidism in a 13 V-J model. Ophthalmopathy onset followed model prediction by a median about 6.9 months. Most clonotypes expanded in thyroid above 0.001 were likewise present in blood.

The source is a man in his forties with Graves' ophthalmopathy. The rearrangement links TRBV7-9 to TRBJ2-5, with 13 bases that match TRBD2. Sequencing was performed on blood. In nucleotides, the CDR3 is TGTGCCAGCAGACAAGACGGACTAGCGGGGGCGGAGACCCAGTACTTC. It specifies CASRQDGLAGAETQYF.